This TCR beta chain stems from a study of tumor and adjacent non-tumor tissue in lung cancer (dated by TCRdb to the late 2010s). In the study overall: By cancer type, the cohort comprised approximately 12 adenocarcinoma patients, a couple of squamous cell carcinoma patients and 1 small cell lung cancer patient. Ages among the roughly 15 patients ranged from roughly 30 to 76 years, there were about ten men and 5 women, and disease was at TNM stage I to III. In total, sequencing yielded 125,075,908 productive TCRbeta reads, which works out to an average of roughly 4.2 million reads per sample. Using bulk TCRbeta repertoires from 15 lung cancer patients, the study set lung tumor tissue side by side with matched distant non-tumor lung tissue. For each patient, one tumor sample and one normal lung sample were taken, giving approximately 33 paired specimens that underwent TCRbeta CDR3 sequencing. General conclusions and limits of the study: The top 100 clones accounted for a significantly larger cumulative portion of the repertoire in normal lung than in tumor tissue. Neither the sequencing platform nor unique molecular identifiers are named or mentioned anywhere in the methods. Significantly higher TCR diversity was found in younger patients, and higher tumor TCR diversity was associated with shorter overall and disease-free survival. With only approximately 16 patients in the cohort, the authors noted that larger samples and more detailed clinical data are needed. Peripheral blood was not sequenced, so blood TCRbeta repertoires were not examined in the lung cancer patients of the study. Tumor tissue showed significantly greater TCR diversity (inverse Simpson) than normal lung tissue (approximately 400 vs 170, P = 0.0075, Mann-Whitney U test).

Including both end residues, the CDR3 is 15 amino acids long. The entry retains the CDR3 DNA only, 45 bases that are in frame from base 1. Trimming leaves V shorter by 4 bases and J shorter by 5 bases, with the junction holding 9 bases beyond the gene matches. The germline V gene yields MGHRA for CDR1 and YSYEKL for CDR2. Library prep was done by multiplex PCR. Reads for this sample came from an Illumina HiSeq 2500. Following protocols modified from ARM-PCR, the researchers constructed TCRbeta libraries through three rounds of nested PCR with primers (Table S4). Before sequencing, PCR products of 200-500 bp were excised from the gel and purified with the QIAquick gel extraction kit. On the study's bioinformatics: Trimmomatic was used to clean the reads, FLASH merged the cleaned reads into complete CDR3 sequences, and MiTCR assigned the sequences to V(D)J germline segments. VDJtools was used to compute clonal diversity as the inverse Simpson's index. A read counted as productive if the sequence was in-frame and lacked a premature stop codon. Using fastp at Q25 and MiXCR, TCRdb reprocessed the public reads and kept productive beta chains. Rows are unified per CDR3 protein, each entry keeping the most common DNA and genes. It is TCRdb's table, rather than the study itself, that gives the V and J calls and clone size. Recorded for this sample are approximately 65,000 distinct CDR3 sequences; 55% to 70% of them occurred a single time. Of the sample, just over 20% is held by the ten largest clones.

For this clonotype: The target of this receptor is not known. A read error is possible here, since a much larger clone lies one base away. The conserved final phenylalanine or tryptophan is absent from the CDR3, which likely points to a read error.

RNA was extracted from bulk unsorted tissue and checked for quality with a NanoDrop ND-1000 and an Agilent 2100. Newly diagnosed lung cancer patients without prior chemotherapy who had been admitted for thoracic surgery in China between August and November 2014 were enrolled as donors. Patients with previous radiotherapy or chemotherapy, or with another concurrent cancer, were excluded from the study. Surgical tissue pieces of roughly 1-2 cm3 were preserved in RNAlater solution and were kept at -80 degrees C until use. The rearrangement combines TRBV4-1 with TRBJ2-7, with TRBD1 matching 9 junction bases. The sample was lung tumor tissue. This receptor was obtained from a man aged 50 to 59 with non-small cell lung cancer. The DNA is TGCGCCAGCAGCCGTCTACCGGGACAGGGCCACGAGCAGTACTCC. It encodes CASSRLPGQGHEQYS.